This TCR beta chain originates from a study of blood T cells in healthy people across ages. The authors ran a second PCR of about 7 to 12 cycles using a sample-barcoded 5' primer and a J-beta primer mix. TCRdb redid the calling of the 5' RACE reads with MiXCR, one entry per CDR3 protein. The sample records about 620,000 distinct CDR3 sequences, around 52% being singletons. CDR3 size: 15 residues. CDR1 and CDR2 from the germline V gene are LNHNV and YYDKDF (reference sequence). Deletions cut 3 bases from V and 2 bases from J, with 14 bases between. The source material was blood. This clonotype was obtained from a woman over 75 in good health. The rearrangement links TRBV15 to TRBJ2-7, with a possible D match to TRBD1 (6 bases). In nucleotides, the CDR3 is TGTGCCACCAGCAGGCCCGGACAGCAAGCCTACGAGCAGTACTTC. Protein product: CATSRPGQQAYEQYF.